This T cell receptor beta chain is drawn from a study of blood T cell repertoires in COVID-19. Study-wide background: Sites in the United States, Italy and Spain provided acute and convalescent COVID-19 samples. Sources were T cells, B-cell-depleted T cells, or PBMCs; the material itself was cDNA or gDNA.

This CDR3 is built from 15 residues. Germline CDR1 SGDLS, CDR2 YYNGEE. V shed 4 bases and J 7 bases; nucleotides not matched to a gene: 9. In the study's own analysis: How many nucleated cells were present was estimated from reference gene primer amplification. Measured with immunoSEQ multiplex PCR; TCRdb has only the in-frame clones, and not every one. The D gene and trimming were derived from the DNA, and the V and J assignments and clone size from that table. The profile covers 70,000 to 90,000 clones, with 70% to 85% appearing a single time and approximately 10% taken by the ten largest. The clonotype was recovered from a man aged 70 or older with acute or convalescent COVID-19. The chain carries TRBV9 and TRBJ1-4, with TRBD1 identical over 8 bases. Sequencing was performed on peripheral blood. The chain's CDR3 is CASSLRTGWTEKLFF. The CDR3 coding sequence is TGTGCCAGCAGCCTTCGGACAGGGTGGACTGAAAAACTGTTTTTT.